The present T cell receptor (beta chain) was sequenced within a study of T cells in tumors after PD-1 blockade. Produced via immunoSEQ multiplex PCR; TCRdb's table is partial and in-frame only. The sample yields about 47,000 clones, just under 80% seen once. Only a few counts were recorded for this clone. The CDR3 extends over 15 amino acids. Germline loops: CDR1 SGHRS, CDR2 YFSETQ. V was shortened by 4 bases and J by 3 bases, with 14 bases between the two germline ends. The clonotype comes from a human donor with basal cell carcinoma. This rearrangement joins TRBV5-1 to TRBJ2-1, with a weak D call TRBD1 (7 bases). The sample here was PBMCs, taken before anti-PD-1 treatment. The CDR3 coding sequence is TGCGCCAGCAGCCTGGAGGGGGCCCTCTACAATGAGCAGTTCTTC. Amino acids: CASSLEGALYNEQFF. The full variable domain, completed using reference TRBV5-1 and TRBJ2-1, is KAGVTQTPRYLIKTRGQQVTLSCSPISGHRSVSWYQQTPGQGLQFLFEYFSETQRNKGNFPGRFSGRQFSNSRSEMNVSTLELGDSALYLCASSLEGALYNEQFFGPGTRLTVL.